The subject of this entry is one T cell receptor beta chain. Only in-frame clones appear in the TCRdb table, and some are missing; sequencing was by immunoSEQ multiplex PCR. There are more than 40,000 clones in the sample; just over 90% occur only once, and approximately 4.9% lies in the top ten. The data were obtained in a study of blood T cell repertoires in COVID-19. Trimming cost V 0 bases and J 4 bases, with 9 bases left between them. The germline V gene encodes CDR1 SEHNR and CDR2 FQNEAQ (reference sequence). The CDR3 covers 14 residues. Sequenced sample: peripheral blood. The TCR comes from a man between 65 and 79 years old with acute or convalescent COVID-19. The V call is TRBV7-9, the J call TRBJ1-2; no clear D gene. CDR3 loop: CASSLARVGYGYTF. DNA of the CDR3: TGTGCCAGCAGCTTAGCGAGGGTGGGCTATGGCTACACCTTC.